This entry concerns a single TCR beta chain. Its antigen is unidentified. They ran version v3.0 of the immunoSEQ assay at survey level. Here immunoSEQ multiplex PCR was the method, and the copy in TCRdb shows in-frame clones only, minus some. The sample shows about 18,000 clones, 90% to 95% of them seen only once. This entry comes from a study of long-term antiretroviral therapy in people with HIV. Study-wide findings and caveats: Repertoires from HIV showed CDR3 length ranges narrower than those of controls.

Sample: unsorted PBMCs, taken 3 years after starting antiretroviral therapy. This clonotype originated in a man aged 50 to 60 with HIV.

For the CDR3, the DNA is TGTGCCAGCAGTTGGGGGACAGAATACGATGAGCAGTTCTTC. This sequence encodes CASSWGTEYDEQFF. The chain couples TRBV6-5 to TRBJ2-1; 7 nucleotides agree with TRBD1. The CDR3 is made up of 14 amino acids. The V and J ends lost 4 bases and 8 bases, in that order; junction bases with no gene match: 8. Germline V gives CDR1 MNHEY, CDR2 SVGAGI.